These 6 T cell receptor beta chains were sequenced from one sample in a study of blood T cell repertoires in COVID-19. Measured with immunoSEQ multiplex PCR; TCRdb has only the in-frame clones, and not every one. The sample lists about 240,000 clones, 88% occurring once. What was sequenced was peripheral blood. The receptors come from a woman in her 40s who had recovered from COVID-19.

CDR3 coding DNA: TGCGCCAGCAGTGATGGGGCTCAGAACACTGAAGCTTTCTTT. It codes for CASSDGAQNTEAFF. V usage is TRBV10-2 and J usage is TRBJ1-1; the D gene is possibly TRBD1 (5 bases). The CDR3 spans 14 residues. Germline V CDR1 and CDR2: WSHSY, SAAADI. Trimming left V 3 bases short and J 1 base short, with 9 bases between.

This rearrangement joins TRBV4-3 to TRBJ1-2; tentatively, D is TRBD1 (6 bases). Deletions cut 3 bases from V and 3 bases from J, with 14 bases between. The CDR3 extends over 15 amino acids. Germline V gene data show CDR1 as LGHNA and CDR2 as YSLEER. CDR3 sequence: CASSHAGAGHYGYTF. The CDR3 DNA reads TGCGCCAGCAGCCATGCGGGGGCAGGTCACTATGGCTACACCTTC.

The chain uses TRBV11-2 and TRBJ2-2; 12 bases are shared with TRBD2. This CDR3 has 19 residues. The V gene end was trimmed by 5 bases and the J gene end by 1 base; junction bases not matched to a gene: 11. CDR1 and CDR2 from the germline V gene are SGHAT and FQNNGV. The CDR3 protein is CASSPWGLAGGRNTGELFF. Here the CDR3 DNA reads TGTGCCAGCAGCCCCTGGGGGCTAGCGGGAGGGCGGAACACCGGGGAGCTGTTTTTT.

This clone appeared a single time. V usage is TRBV19 and J usage is TRBJ1-6; 8 bases line up with TRBD1. The CDR3 is made up of 12 amino acids. Germline V gives CDR1 LNHDA, CDR2 SQIVND (reference sequence). After removal of 6 bases from V and 9 bases from J, the junction contained 1 base not matched to a gene. The CDR3 is CASSDRGSPLHF. CDR3 nucleotide sequence: TGTGCCAGTAGCGACAGGGGTTCACCCCTCCACTTT.

This chain uses TRBV4-1 with TRBJ2-3; D gene unclear. The CDR3 is 13 residues long. Trimming stripped 4 bases from V and 6 bases from J, with 11 bases between. CDR1 is MGHRA, CDR2 YSYEKL, per germline. CDR3 region: CASSPRHADTQYF. DNA of the CDR3: TGCGCCAGCAGCCCCCGACACGCTGATACGCAGTATTTT.

V gene TRBV7-2 combines with J gene TRBJ2-5; D is unclear. The CDR3 sequence is 14 residues long. CDR1 is SGHTA and CDR2 is FQGNSA in the germline V gene. Trimming pared 2 bases from V and 1 base from J, leaving 8 bases between. The chain's CDR3 is CASSLLPGQETQYF. CDR3 sequence (DNA): TGTGCCAGCAGCTTACTGCCGGGCCAAGAGACCCAGTACTTC.